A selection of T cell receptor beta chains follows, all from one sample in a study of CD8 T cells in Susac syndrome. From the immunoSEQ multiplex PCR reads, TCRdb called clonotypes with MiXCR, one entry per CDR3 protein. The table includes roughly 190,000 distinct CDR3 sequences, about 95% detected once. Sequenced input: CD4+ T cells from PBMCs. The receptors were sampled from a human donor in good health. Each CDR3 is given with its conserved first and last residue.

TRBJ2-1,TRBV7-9,CATPGLPDNEQFF
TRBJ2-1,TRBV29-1,CSVGEGRNEQFF
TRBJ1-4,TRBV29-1,CSVKGTPTDEKLFF
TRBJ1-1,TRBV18,CASSSLSGQNTEAFF
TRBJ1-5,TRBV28,CASSPNYRDQPQHF
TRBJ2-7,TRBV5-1,CASSYSPGQGLAGRTYEQYF
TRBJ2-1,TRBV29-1,CSVTSDRRNEQFF
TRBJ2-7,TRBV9,CASGLAGVQEQYF
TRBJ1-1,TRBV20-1,CSASFTPEAFF
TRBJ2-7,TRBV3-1,CASSLVSGGVYEQYF
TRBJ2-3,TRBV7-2,CASSAWNTQYF
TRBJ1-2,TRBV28,CASSDRGNGYTF
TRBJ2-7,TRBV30,CAWTVTDEQYF
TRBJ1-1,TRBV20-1,CSARGEQGFF
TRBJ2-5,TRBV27,CASSLSGETQYF
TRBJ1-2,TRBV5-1,CASSLDRVYGYTF
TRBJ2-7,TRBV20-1,CSARGRTAFYEQYF
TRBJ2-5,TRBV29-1,CSVAEGARETQYF
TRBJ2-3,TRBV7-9,CASSLGDFSTDTQYF
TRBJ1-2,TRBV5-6,CASSLVQGAQYGYTF
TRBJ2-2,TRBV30,CAWKTGGAYTGELFF
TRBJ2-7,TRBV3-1,CASARAPDDSYEQYF
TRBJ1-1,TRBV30,CAWAPLAGGIEAFF
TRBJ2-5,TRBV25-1,CASSTLVTQYF
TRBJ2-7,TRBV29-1,CSVESGKHEQYF
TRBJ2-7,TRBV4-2,CASSQEGGSLSYEQYF
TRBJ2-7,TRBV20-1,CSARGRRGSHEQYF
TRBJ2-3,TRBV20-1,CSASTATGTVTQYF
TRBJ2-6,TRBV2,CASSGANVLTF
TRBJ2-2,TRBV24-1,CATAGTSNTGELFF
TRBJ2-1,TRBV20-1,CSARSRTSVYNEQFF
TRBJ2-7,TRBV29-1,CSARPGTAYEQYF
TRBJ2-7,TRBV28,CASRKDTYEQYF
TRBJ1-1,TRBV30,CAWIGQPNTEAFF
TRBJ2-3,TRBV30,CAWSVSGISDTQYF
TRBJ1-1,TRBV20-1,CSASGLQGYGTEAFF
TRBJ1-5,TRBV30,CAWSSDPRQPQHF
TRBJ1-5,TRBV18,CASSPGWRDRFNQPQHF
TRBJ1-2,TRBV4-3,CASSLRTGRDYGYTF
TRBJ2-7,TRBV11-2,CASSSLGSDTYEQYF
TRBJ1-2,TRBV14,CASSQTTSRSYGYTF
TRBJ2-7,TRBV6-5,CASRPFSSGSYEQYF
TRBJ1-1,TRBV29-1,CSVNDIGTEAFF
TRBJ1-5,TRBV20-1,CSALEETAINQPQHF
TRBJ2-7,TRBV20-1,CSARDRHVYEQYF
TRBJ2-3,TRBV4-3,CASSLQTGGTDTQYF
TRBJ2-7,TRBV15,CATSRDLVGSSYEQYF
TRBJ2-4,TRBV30,CAWSAGFLAKNIQYF
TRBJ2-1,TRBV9,CASSLRLAGLDEQFF
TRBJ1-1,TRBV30,CAWSKDRAAEAFF
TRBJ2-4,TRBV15,CATSRVYEVLAKNIQYF
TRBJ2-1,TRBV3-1,CASSQGDLREFF
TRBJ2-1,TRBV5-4,CASRSLRDSHNEQFF
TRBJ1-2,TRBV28,CASSTRTGPYGYTF
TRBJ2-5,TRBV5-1,CASSSGEVTETQYF